These T cell receptor beta chains were read from a single sample in a study of graft-versus-host responses after intestinal transplantation. No antigen has been assigned to these receptors. Clones were read by immunoSEQ multiplex PCR, and TCRdb kept only the in-frame ones, dropping some. The table includes tens of thousands of clones, roughly 90% detected once. Source: unstimulated CD8+ T cells sorted from spleen or lymph node cells, taken before intestinal transplant. The source of these receptors is a human donor who received an intestinal transplant. Both conserved end residues are part of each CDR3. A D gene is named only where the DNA matches it firmly. Not every row has a clone size; where given, it reads once, few, many or a size class.

V: TRBV5-4; J: TRBJ2-5; D: -; size: -; CDR3: CASSLYRVETQYF; DNA: TGTGCCAGCAGCTTGTACAGGGTGGAGACCCAGTACTTC
V: TRBV5-4; J: TRBJ2-5; D: TRBD2; size: once; CDR3: CASSLLAGADKETQYF; DNA: TGTGCCAGCAGCTTGCTAGCGGGGGCCGATAAAGAGACCCAGTACTTC
V: TRBV9; J: TRBJ2-2; D: -; size: -; CDR3: CASSVYGTTAVNTGELFF; DNA: TGTGCCAGCAGCGTATACGGGACAACCGCGGTTAACACCGGGGAGCTGTTTTTT
V: TRBV4-1; J: TRBJ1-5; D: -; size: -; CDR3: CASSPRRLLSNQPQHF; DNA: TGCGCCAGCAGCCCCCGGAGGCTGCTCAGCAATCAGCCCCAGCATTTT
V: TRBV28; J: TRBJ2-1; D: -; size: -; CDR3: CASSDSWLAIYNEQFF; DNA: TGTGCCAGCAGTGACTCATGGCTAGCGATCTACAATGAGCAGTTCTTC
V: TRBV9; J: TRBJ1-1; D: -; size: once; CDR3: CASSVVGTYTEAFF; DNA: TGTGCCAGCAGCGTAGTGGGCACATACACTGAAGCTTTCTTT
V: TRBV5-4; J: TRBJ2-1; D: TRBD2; size: -; CDR3: CASSLSWEREGDNEQFF; DNA: TGTGCCAGCAGCCTAAGTTGGGAGCGGGAGGGGGACAATGAGCAGTTCTTC
V: TRBV4-2; J: TRBJ1-4; D: TRBD1; size: -; CDR3: CASSPSQGVVEKLFF; DNA: TGTGCCAGCAGCCCCTCACAGGGGGTGGTTGAAAAACTGTTTTTT
V: TRBV9; J: TRBJ2-1; D: TRBD2; size: -; CDR3: CASSAPLAGGTYNEQFF; DNA: TGTGCCAGCAGCGCCCCGCTAGCGGGAGGCACCTACAATGAGCAGTTCTTC
V: TRBV29-1; J: TRBJ1-1; D: -; size: -; CDR3: CSVEAPGHLNTEAFF; DNA: TGCAGCGTTGAAGCCCCGGGACACCTGAACACTGAAGCTTTCTTT
V: TRBV6-5; J: TRBJ2-7; D: TRBD1; size: -; CDR3: CASSYSWTGGYEQYF; DNA: TGTGCCAGCAGTTACTCTTGGACAGGAGGCTACGAGCAGTACTTC
V: TRBV4-1; J: TRBJ2-1; D: TRBD1; size: -; CDR3: CASSQPVPGQGRDNEQFF; DNA: TGCGCCAGCAGCCAACCCGTCCCGGGACAGGGTCGGGACAATGAGCAGTTCTTC
V: TRBV13; J: TRBJ2-3; D: -; size: -; CDR3: CASSPYTDTQYF; DNA: TGTGCCAGCAGCCCCTACACAGATACGCAGTATTTT
V: TRBV13; J: TRBJ2-1; D: -; size: -; CDR3: CASSHRGESVNEQFF; DNA: TGTGCCAGCAGCCACCGCGGGGAGTCCGTCAATGAGCAGTTCTTC
V: TRBV6-5; J: TRBJ2-1; D: TRBD2; size: -; CDR3: CASSYSGGRAEQFF; DNA: TGTGCCAGCAGTTATAGCGGGGGCCGAGCTGAGCAGTTCTTC
V: TRBV27; J: TRBJ1-5; D: TRBD1; size: once; CDR3: CASSSTGGSNQPQHF; DNA: TGTGCCAGCAGTTCAACAGGGGGTAGCAATCAGCCCCAGCATTTT
V: TRBV10-3; J: TRBJ1-1; D: TRBD1; size: -; CDR3: CAIRDRGDTEAFF; DNA: TGTGCCATCAGAGACAGGGGCGATACTGAAGCTTTCTTT
V: TRBV28; J: TRBJ1-2; D: TRBD1; size: -; CDR3: CASSSGTGHGYTF; DNA: TGTGCCAGCAGTTCCGGGACAGGGCATGGCTACACCTTC
V: TRBV4-2; J: TRBJ2-1; D: -; size: -; CDR3: CASSQGTKGVLSWYRRNNEQFF; DNA: TGTGCCAGCAGCCAAGGCACTAAAGGGGTTCTTTCGTGGTACAGGAGAAACAATGAGCAGTTCTTC
V: TRBV6-5; J: TRBJ2-7; D: TRBD1; size: once; CDR3: CASSYTPAGGSYEQYF; DNA: TGTGCCAGCAGTTACACCCCCGCAGGGGGCTCCTACGAGCAGTACTTC
V: TRBV6-1; J: TRBJ2-2; D: TRBD2; size: -; CDR3: CASRFTSGSGGELFF; DNA: TGTGCCAGCAGATTCACTAGCGGGAGCGGCGGGGAGCTGTTTTTT
V: TRBV27; J: TRBJ2-5; D: TRBD1; size: -; CDR3: CASSPFTGVDPTKETQYF; DNA: TGTGCCAGCAGTCCTTTCACAGGGGTGGACCCGACAAAAGAGACCCAGTACTTC
V: TRBV7-9; J: TRBJ2-7; D: -; size: -; CDR3: CASGPRDSRAYEQYF; DNA: TGTGCCAGCGGCCCCCGGGACTCTCGGGCCTACGAGCAGTACTTC
V: TRBV27; J: TRBJ1-1; D: -; size: -; CDR3: CASGSTEAFF; DNA: TGTGCCAGCGGGAGCACTGAAGCTTTCTTT
V: TRBV9; J: TRBJ2-5; D: -; size: -; CDR3: CASSVGIAFGPEEQYF; DNA: TGTGCCAGCAGCGTAGGGATTGCCTTTGGGCCGGAGGAGCAGTACTTC
V: TRBV19; J: TRBJ2-1; D: TRBD1; size: -; CDR3: CASSTWGTANEQFF; DNA: TGTGCCAGTAGCACCTGGGGGACAGCCAATGAGCAGTTCTTC
V: TRBV19; J: TRBJ2-3; D: TRBD2; size: -; CDR3: CASSPYQAGGADTQYF; DNA: TGTGCCAGTAGTCCCTATCAAGCGGGGGGGGCAGATACGCAGTATTTT
V: TRBV6-1; J: TRBJ1-5; D: TRBD1; size: once; CDR3: CASSGGQGGSQPQHF; DNA: TGTGCCAGCAGTGGGGGACAGGGGGGAAGTCAGCCCCAGCATTTT
V: TRBV27; J: TRBJ2-1; D: -; size: once; CDR3: CASSLTSEPTYNEQFF; DNA: TGTGCCAGCAGTTTAACAAGCGAGCCGACGTACAATGAGCAGTTCTTC
V: TRBV28; J: TRBJ1-5; D: -; size: once; CDR3: CASRAYVQAQPQHF; DNA: TGTGCCAGCAGGGCGTACGTCCAGGCCCAGCCCCAGCATTTT
V: TRBV7-6; J: TRBJ2-7; D: -; size: -; CDR3: CASSLAEDEQYF; DNA: TGTGCCAGCTCCTTGGCAGAGGACGAGCAGTACTTC
V: TRBV11-2; J: TRBJ1-5; D: -; size: few; CDR3: CASSFPGLNQPQHF; DNA: TGTGCCAGCAGCTTTCCGGGACTCAATCAGCCCCAGCATTTT
V: TRBV27; J: TRBJ2-1; D: -; size: -; CDR3: CASSMTGHYNEQFF; DNA: TGTGCCAGCAGTATGACAGGCCATTACAATGAGCAGTTCTTC
V: TRBV27; J: TRBJ1-2; D: -; size: -; CDR3: CASSPRRRGAGTF; DNA: TGTGCCAGCAGTCCCCGACGTCGGGGGGCAGGCACCTTC
V: TRBV6-1; J: TRBJ2-7; D: -; size: -; CDR3: CASSPEGLYEQYF; DNA: TGTGCCAGCAGCCCGGAAGGACTGTACGAGCAGTACTTC